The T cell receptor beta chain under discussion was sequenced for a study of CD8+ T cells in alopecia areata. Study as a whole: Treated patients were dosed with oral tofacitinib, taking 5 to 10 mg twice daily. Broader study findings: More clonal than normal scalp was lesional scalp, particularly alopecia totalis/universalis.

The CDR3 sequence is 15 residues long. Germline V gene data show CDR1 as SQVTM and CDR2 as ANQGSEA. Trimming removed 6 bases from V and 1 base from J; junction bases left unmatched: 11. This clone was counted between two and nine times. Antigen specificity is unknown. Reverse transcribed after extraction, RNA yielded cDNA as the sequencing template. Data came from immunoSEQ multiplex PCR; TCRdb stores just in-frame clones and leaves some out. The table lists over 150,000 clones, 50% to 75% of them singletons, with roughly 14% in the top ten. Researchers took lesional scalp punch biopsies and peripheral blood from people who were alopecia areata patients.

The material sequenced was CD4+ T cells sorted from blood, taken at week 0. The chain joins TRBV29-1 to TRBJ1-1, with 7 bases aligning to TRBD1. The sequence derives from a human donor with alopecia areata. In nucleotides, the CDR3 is TGCAGCGTAAGAAAAGGACAGGCGGGGAACACTGAAGCTTTCTTT. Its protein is CSVRKGQAGNTEAFF.